Each of the 10 T cell receptor beta chains below was sequenced from the same sample in a study of cytomegalovirus exposure and HLA in healthy donors. Primers for the PCR totalled 60 Vbeta and 13 Jbeta. The repertoire was sequenced with immunoSEQ multiplex PCR; TCRdb's copy has only in-frame clones and lacks some. The sample carries more than 70,000 clones, over 70% recorded once. The sample was PBMCs. The receptors come from a man aged 35 to 55 in good health and CMV-seronegative.

The chain joins TRBV5-4 to TRBJ2-7; 7 nucleotides line up with TRBD2. The V and J ends lost 3 bases and 0 bases, in that order; junction bases with no gene match: 3. The CDR3 runs to 14 residues. The germline gives CDR1 SGHNT, CDR2 YYREEE (reference sequence). In nucleotides, the CDR3 is TGTGCCAGCAGCTCAGGCGGGAGCTCCTACGAGCAGTACTTC. Translation gives CASSSGGSSYEQYF. The full variable domain, rest sourced from reference TRBV5-4 and TRBJ2-7, is ETGVTQSPTHLIKTRGQQVTLRCSSQSGHNTVSWYQQALGQGPQFIFQYYREEENGRGNFPPRFSGLQFPNYSSELNVNALELDDSALYLCASSSGGSSYEQYFGPGTRLTVT.

The rearrangement links TRBV5-1 to TRBJ2-7, with 7 bases identical to TRBD1. Germline CDR1 is SGHRS and CDR2 is YFSETQ. The CDR3 is 15 residues long. J was trimmed by 1 base and V by 3 bases; bases with no gene match: 7. Written as DNA, the CDR3 is TGCGCCAGCAGCTGGGGGACAGCCTTTTCCTACGAGCAGTACTTC. Its protein is CASSWGTAFSYEQYF. Full variable domain (missing parts from reference TRBV5-1 and TRBJ2-7): KAGVTQTPRYLIKTRGQQVTLSCSPISGHRSVSWYQQTPGQGLQFLFEYFSETQRNKGNFPGRFSGRQFSNSRSEMNVSTLELGDSALYLCASSWGTAFSYEQYFGPGTRLTVT.

The V call is TRBV15, the J call TRBJ1-5, with no clear D. CDR1 and CDR2 from the germline V gene are LNHNV and YYDKDF (reference sequence). Deletions cut 0 bases from V and 0 bases from J, with 9 bases between. CDR3 length: 16 amino acids. CDR3 sequence reads: CATSREVTYSNQPQHF. CDR3 coding DNA: TGTGCCACCAGCAGAGAAGTCACTTATAGCAATCAGCCCCAGCATTTT.

CDR3 in amino acids: CASSRTQAMNTEAFF. Written as DNA, the CDR3 is TGTGCCAGCAGTCGTACCCAGGCCATGAACACTGAAGCTTTCTTT. V usage is TRBV7-9 and J usage is TRBJ1-1; D is unclear. CDR1 SEHNR and CDR2 FQNEAQ come from the germline V gene (reference sequence). The V and J ends lost 6 bases and 0 bases respectively, with 14 bases between them. CDR3 size: 15 residues.

The V and J genes are TRBV11-2 and TRBJ2-5; 9 positions match TRBD1. V shed 5 bases and J 4 bases; nucleotides not matched to a gene: 2. The CDR3 length is 13 residues. Germline values: CDR1 SGHAT, CDR2 FQNNGV. As DNA, the CDR3 is TGTGCCAGCAGCGACAGGGGGAGAGAGACCCAGTACTTC. Translating gives CASSDRGRETQYF.

The count of this clone is one. In DNA form, the CDR3 reads TGTGCCAGTAGTAGAAGATACAGGGGCGTACACACTGAAGCTTTCTTT. This encodes CASSRRYRGVHTEAFF. The chain links TRBV19 to TRBJ1-1; 7 nucleotides align to TRBD1. V shed 4 bases, J shed 3 bases, and the junction held 11 bases outside the gene matches. Germline CDR1 is LNHDA and CDR2 is SQIVND (reference sequence). CDR3 length equals 16 residues. Full variable domain (missing parts from reference TRBV19 and TRBJ1-1): DGGITQSPKYLFRKEGQNVTLSCEQNLNHDAMYWYRQDPGQGLRLIYYSQIVNDFQKGDIAEGYSVSREKKESFPLTVTSAQKNPTAFYLCASSRRYRGVHTEAFFGQGTRLTVV.

The rearrangement joins TRBV20-1 to TRBJ1-1; D is ambiguous. The V end was cut by 0 bases, the J end by 11 bases, with 10 bases between. The CDR3 has 11 residues. The germline V gene has CDR1 DFQATT and CDR2 SNEGSKA (reference sequence). CDR3 in DNA: TGCAGTGCTAGAGATTGGGAGGAGGCTTTCTTT. It encodes CSARDWEEAFF.

The J gene is TRBJ2-7, the V gene TRBV11-2; 13 bases align to TRBD2. The V gene's germline CDR1 is SGHAT and CDR2 FQNNGV. The CDR3 covers 17 residues. The trim removed 0 bases at V and 2 bases at J, leaving 4 bases unmatched. CDR3 DNA sequence: TGTGCCAGCAGCTTAGATAAGACTAGCGGGGGGACCTACGAGCAGTACTTC. Protein: CASSLDKTSGGTYEQYF.

There are a few counts of this clone. The germline gene is not matched at one end of the junction; a read error may be the cause. The genes are TRBV4-1 and TRBJ1-3; D perhaps matches TRBD1 (5 bases). The CDR3 spans 16 residues. Germline V CDR1 and CDR2: MGHRA, YSYEKL. The CDR3: CASSQKMGQVWKHHIF. CDR3 coding DNA: TGCGCCAGCAGCCAAAAAATGGGGCAGGTTTGGAAACACCATATATTT.

CDR3 DNA: TGCGCCAGCACATTCGGGAAGAACACCGGGGAGCTGTTTTTT. Translating it yields CASTFGKNTGELFF. V usage is TRBV4-3 and J usage is TRBJ2-2, with D possibly TRBD2 on 5 matching bases. Trimming stripped 7 bases from V and 1 base from J, with 10 bases between. This CDR3 comprises 14 residues. From germline, CDR1 is LGHNA and CDR2 YSLEER.